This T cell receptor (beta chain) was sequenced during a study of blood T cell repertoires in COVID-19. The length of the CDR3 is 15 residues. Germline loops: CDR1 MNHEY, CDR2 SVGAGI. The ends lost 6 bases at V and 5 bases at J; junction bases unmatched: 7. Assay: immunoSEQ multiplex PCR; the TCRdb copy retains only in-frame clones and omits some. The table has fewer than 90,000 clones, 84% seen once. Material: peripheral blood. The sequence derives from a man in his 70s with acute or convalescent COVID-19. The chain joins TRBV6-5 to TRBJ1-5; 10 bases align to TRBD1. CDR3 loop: CASSPTGGGDQPQHF. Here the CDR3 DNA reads TGTGCCAGCAGCCCGACAGGGGGCGGGGATCAGCCCCAGCATTTT.